This entry lists 9 T cell receptor beta chains sequenced from one sample in a study of CD8+CD57+ T cells in acquired aplastic anemia. Profiling that covered TCR beta VDJ and CDR3 relied on genomic DNA as its template. TCRdb recomputed calls from the reads with MiXCR, one row per CDR3 protein. Of over 100,000 distinct CDR3 sequences in the sample, less than 45% were seen once. The sample taken for sequencing was sorted CD4+, CD8+, or CD8+CD57+ T cells (not recorded which) from PBMCs. These receptors all come from a human donor in good health, serving as a control.

Note on this clonotype: A much larger clone differs by one base, so this may be a read error. The genes are TRBV7-2 and TRBJ2-5; D is unresolved. The CDR3 extends over 12 amino acids. Germline CDR1 is SGHTA and CDR2 is FQGNSA. The V end was cut by 7 bases, the J end by 7 bases, with 13 bases between. The CDR3 reads CASITTWGTQYF. CDR3 in DNA: TGTGCCAGCATTACCACCTGGGGGACCCAGTACTTC.

This clonotype was observed at least ten times. The J gene is TRBJ2-3, the V gene TRBV25-1; 9 bases line up with TRBD2. V shed 1 base and J 4 bases; nucleotides not matched to a gene: 15. The CDR3 covers 19 residues. From germline, CDR1 is MGHDK and CDR2 SYGVNS. CDR3: CASSESVVSRSGSADTQYF. In DNA, the CDR3 is TGTGCCAGCAGTGAATCCGTCGTTTCGCGTAGCGGGAGCGCAGATACGCAGTATTTT.

This clonotype was counted many times. The chain couples TRBV6-1 to TRBJ1-6; tentative D call: TRBD1 (6 bases). Germline V CDR1 and CDR2: MNHNS, SASEGT. The CDR3 runs to 15 residues. Trimming shortened V by 7 bases and J by 6 bases, and 16 bases separated the two germline ends. The CDR3 coding sequence is TGTGCCAGCACCTCGGGAGGCAGGGGTAATTCACCCCTCCACTTT. Amino acid sequence: CASTSGGRGNSPLHF.

This clonotype was counted only a few times. The rearrangement uses TRBV3-1 and TRBJ1-5, with TRBD1 as a possible D gene (6 bases). This CDR3 contains 15 residues. V was cut by 1 base and J by 0 bases, with 7 bases left in between. CDR1 is LGHDT, CDR2 YNNKEL, per germline (reference sequence). The CDR3 is CASSQGGASNQPQHF. CDR3 DNA sequence: TGTGCCAGCAGCCAAGGGGGGGCTAGCAATCAGCCCCAGCATTTT.

Ten or more counts support this clonotype. This rearrangement joins TRBV27 to TRBJ2-5, with 7 bases matching TRBD2. CDR3 size: 12 residues. The V and J ends lost 6 bases and 5 bases, in that order; junction bases with no gene match: 3. CDR1 is MNHEY, CDR2 SMNVEV, per germline (reference sequence). The CDR3 DNA reads TGTGCCAGCAGGGCCGGGAGGGAGACCCAGTACTTC. Translated, it gives CASRAGRETQYF.

The chain carries TRBV7-9 and TRBJ1-1, with a weak D call TRBD1 (5 bases). CDR3 size: 11 residues. V lost 4 bases and J 8 bases, leaving 8 bases between the germline ends. CDR1 and CDR2 from the germline V gene are SEHNR and FQNEAQ (reference sequence). CDR3 loop: CASSWGREAFF. The CDR3 DNA is TGTGCCAGCAGCTGGGGCAGGGAAGCTTTCTTT. Supplemented by reference TRBV7-9 and TRBJ1-1, the full variable domain reads DTGVSQNPRHKITKRGQNVTFRCDPISEHNRLYWYRQTLGQGPEFLTYFQNEAQLEKSRLLSDRFSAERPKGSFSTLEIQRTEQGDSAMYLCASSWGREAFFGQGTRLTVV.

This clonotype occurred a few times. V usage is TRBV30 and J usage is TRBJ1-2; 7 positions agree with TRBD1. V was clipped by 6 bases and J by 4 bases; unmatched bases: 11. The CDR3 is made up of 14 amino acids. CDR1 is GTSNPN, CDR2 SVGIG, per germline (reference sequence). Written as DNA, the CDR3 is TGTGCCTGCTCTTTTGAGGACAGGCGCTATGGCTACACCTTC. It codes for CACSFEDRRYGYTF.

This clonotype was counted many times. This chain links TRBV20-1 with TRBJ1-4; D is undetermined. Trimming took 4 bases from V and 4 from J, leaving 13 bases between them. Germline V lookup: CDR1 DFQATT, CDR2 SNEGSKA (reference sequence). The CDR3 consists of 14 residues. In DNA, the CDR3 is TGCAGTGCTAAATTTCCTCGGTTTAATGAAAAACTGTTTTTT. Translated: CSAKFPRFNEKLFF.

As concerns this clonotype: A single base separates this from a much larger clone, so it may be a read error. This chain connects TRBV7-8 to TRBJ2-5; D remains ambiguous. The CDR3 length is 15 residues. CDR1 and CDR2 (germline): SGHVS, FQNEAQ. With 6 bases removed from V and 2 bases from J, the gap between germline ends came to 16 bases. CDR3 protein: CASSLRTPAQETQYF. The CDR3 DNA sequence: TGTGCCAGCAGTTTACGGACCCCAGCACAAGAGACCCAGTACTTC.